This record covers a single T cell receptor beta chain. CDR3 length: 16 residues. Germline V CDR1 and CDR2: MGHRA, YSYEKL. V lost 1 base to trimming and J lost 7 bases; unmatched junction nucleotides: 6. 13 Jbeta primers and 60 Vbeta primers were used for the PCR. Method: immunoSEQ multiplex PCR; TCRdb's copy keeps in-frame clones and lacks some. The table has fewer than 130,000 clones, about 70% seen once. The data were obtained in a study of cytomegalovirus exposure and HLA in healthy donors. The chain employs TRBV4-1 and TRBJ2-1; 11 bases fit TRBD2. The receptor was isolated from a man aged 45-60 years in good health and CMV-seropositive. The source material was PBMCs. The DNA for the CDR3 is TGCGCCAGCAGCCAAGTTTTAGCGGGAGGGTCTAATGAGCAGTTCTTC. This translates into CASSQVLAGGSNEQFF.